This T cell receptor beta chain is drawn from a study of tumor and adjacent non-tumor tissue in lung cancer (dated by TCRdb to 2016 to 2019). Concerning the study at large: The cohort included under 15 adenocarcinoma, 2 squamous cell carcinoma and 1 small cell lung cancer patients. Among the 15 or so patients, ages ranged from about 31 to 80 years, some ten were men and 5 were women, and disease was TNM stage I to III. A total of some 130 million productive TCRbeta reads were generated by sequencing, corresponding to an average of around 4 million reads per sample. The study compared bulk TCRbeta repertoires between lung tumor tissue and matched distant non-tumor lung tissue from about 14 lung cancer patients. Approximately 31 paired specimens, one tumor and one normal lung sample per patient, were profiled by TCRbeta CDR3 sequencing. The full study reports these points: Because peripheral blood was not sequenced, blood TCRbeta repertoires in the lung cancer patients of the study were not examined. Only approximately 16 patients were included in the cohort, and the need for larger samples and more detailed clinical data was noted by the authors. The top 100 clones made up a significantly larger cumulative share of the repertoire in normal lung than in tumor tissue. Neither the sequencing platform nor unique molecular identifiers are named or mentioned anywhere in the methods. Significantly higher TCR diversity was found in younger patients, and higher tumor TCR diversity was associated with shorter overall and disease-free survival. TCR diversity (inverse Simpson) was significantly higher in tumor than in normal lung tissue (roughly 430 vs 170, P = 0.0075, Mann-Whitney U test).

In the case of this clonotype: The clone's antigen remains unknown. No much larger clonotype is one base removed from it; base qualities were not supplied.

RNA was isolated from bulk unsorted tissue, and RNA quality was assessed with a NanoDrop ND-1000 and an Agilent 2100. All donors had newly diagnosed lung cancer, had not received prior chemotherapy, and were admitted for thoracic surgery in China between August and November 2014. Anyone who had undergone radiotherapy or chemotherapy before, or who had another cancer at the same time, was left out of the study. Pieces of surgical tissue measuring roughly 1-2.2 cm3 were kept in RNAlater solution and held at -80 degrees C until needed. The method behind the library was multiplex PCR. TCRdb records Illumina HiSeq 2500 as the sequencer. TCRbeta libraries were constructed through three rounds of nested PCR with primers (Table S4) according to protocols adapted from ARM-PCR. Before sequencing, PCR products in the 200-500 bp range were cut out of the gel and cleaned up using the QIAquick gel extraction kit. In the authors' own workflow: Reads were cleaned with Trimmomatic, merged with FLASH into complete CDR3 sequences, and assigned to V(D)J germline segments with MiTCR. VDJtools was used to compute clonal diversity as the inverse Simpson's index. In-frame sequences lacking a premature stop codon were counted as productive reads. In-frame beta chains were kept once TCRdb had trimmed the public reads at Q25 with fastp and called clones with MiXCR. Entries are consolidated by CDR3 protein sequence, retaining the most common genes and DNA. The V and J calls and clone size are TCRdb's, not the authors'. Counted in this sample were more than 85,000 distinct CDR3 sequences; roughly 80% of them appeared once. The ten largest clones add up to about 40% of the sample.

V gives up 5 bases and J gives up 5 bases, and the segment between their germline ends measures 29 bases. From the germline V gene, CDR1 is MDHEN and CDR2 is SYDVKM. The CDR3 sequence holds 19 residues, the cysteine and phenylalanine included. Only CDR3 DNA is held: 57 bases, read in frame from base 1. This receptor was identified in a woman aged 55-69 years with non-small cell lung cancer. Recombination joined TRBV28 with TRBJ2-3; TRBD1 is a weak D gene call, 6 bases matching. Sequencing was performed on lung tumor tissue. The encoded CDR3 is CASSPSTTGQYDPLDTQYF. At the DNA level, the sequence is TGTGCCAGCAGTCCGTCCACTACAGGACAGTACGACCCGTTAGATACGCAGTATTTT.